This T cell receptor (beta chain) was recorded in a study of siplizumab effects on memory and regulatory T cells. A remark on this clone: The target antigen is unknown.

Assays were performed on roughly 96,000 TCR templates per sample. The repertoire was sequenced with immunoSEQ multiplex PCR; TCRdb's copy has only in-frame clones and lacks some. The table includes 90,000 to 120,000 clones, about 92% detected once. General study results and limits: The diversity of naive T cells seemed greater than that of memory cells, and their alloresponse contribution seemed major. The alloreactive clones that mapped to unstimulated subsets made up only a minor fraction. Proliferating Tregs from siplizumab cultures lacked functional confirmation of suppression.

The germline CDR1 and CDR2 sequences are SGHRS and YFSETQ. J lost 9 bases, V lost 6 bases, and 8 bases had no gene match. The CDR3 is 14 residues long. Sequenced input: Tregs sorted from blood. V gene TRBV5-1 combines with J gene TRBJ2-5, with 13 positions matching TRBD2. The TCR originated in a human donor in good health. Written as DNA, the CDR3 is TGCGCCAGCACGACGGGACTAGCGGGAATGGCCCAGTACTTC. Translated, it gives CASTTGLAGMAQYF.